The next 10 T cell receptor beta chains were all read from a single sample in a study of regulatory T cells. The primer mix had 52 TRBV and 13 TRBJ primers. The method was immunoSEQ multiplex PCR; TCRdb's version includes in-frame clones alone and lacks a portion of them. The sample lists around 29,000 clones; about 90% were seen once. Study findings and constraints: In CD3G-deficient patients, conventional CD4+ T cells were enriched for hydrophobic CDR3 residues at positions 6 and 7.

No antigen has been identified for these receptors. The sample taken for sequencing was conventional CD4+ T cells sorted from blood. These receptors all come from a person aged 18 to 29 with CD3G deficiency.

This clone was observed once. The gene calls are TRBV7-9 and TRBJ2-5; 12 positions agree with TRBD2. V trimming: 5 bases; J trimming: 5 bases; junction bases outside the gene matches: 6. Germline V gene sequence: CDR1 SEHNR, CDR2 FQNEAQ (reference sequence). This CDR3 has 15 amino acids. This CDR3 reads CASSPGLAGMETQYF. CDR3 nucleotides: TGTGCCAGCAGCCCCGGACTAGCGGGAATGGAGACCCAGTACTTC.

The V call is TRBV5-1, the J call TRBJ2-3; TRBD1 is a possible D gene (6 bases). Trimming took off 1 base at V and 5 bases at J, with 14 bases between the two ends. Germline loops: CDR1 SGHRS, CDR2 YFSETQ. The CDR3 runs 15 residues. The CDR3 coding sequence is TGCGCCAGCAGCTTGTTTGGGGGCGGTGGAGATACGCAGTATTTT. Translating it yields CASSLFGGGGDTQYF.

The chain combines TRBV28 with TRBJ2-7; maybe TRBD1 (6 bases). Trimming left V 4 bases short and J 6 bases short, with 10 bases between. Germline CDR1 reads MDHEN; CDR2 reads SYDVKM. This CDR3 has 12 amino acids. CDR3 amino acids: CASSSTGTEQYF. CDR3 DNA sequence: TGTGCCAGCAGTTCCACAGGGACCGAGCAGTACTTC.

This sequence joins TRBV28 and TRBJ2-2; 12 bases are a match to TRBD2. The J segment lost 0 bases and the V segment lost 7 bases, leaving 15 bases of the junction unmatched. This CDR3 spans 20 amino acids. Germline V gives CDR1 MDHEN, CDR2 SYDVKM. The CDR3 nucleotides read TGTGCCAGCAACAATTTGGGGCTAGCGGGAGGGAAAACGAACACCGGGGAGCTGTTTTTT. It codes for CASNNLGLAGGKTNTGELFF.

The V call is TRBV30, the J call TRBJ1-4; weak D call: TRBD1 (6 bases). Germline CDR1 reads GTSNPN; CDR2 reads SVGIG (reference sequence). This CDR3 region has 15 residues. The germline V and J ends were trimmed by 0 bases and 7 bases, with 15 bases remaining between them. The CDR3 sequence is CAWSVTGPRGEKLFF. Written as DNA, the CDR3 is TGTGCCTGGAGTGTTACAGGGCCCCGGGGTGAAAAACTGTTTTTT.

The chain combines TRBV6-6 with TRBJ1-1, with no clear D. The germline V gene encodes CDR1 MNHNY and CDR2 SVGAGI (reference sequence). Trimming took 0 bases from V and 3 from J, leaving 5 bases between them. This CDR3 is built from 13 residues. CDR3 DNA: TGTGCCAGCAGTTACTCGCCAGACACTGAAGCTTTCTTT. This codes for CASSYSPDTEAFF.

In DNA form, the CDR3 reads TGTGCCAGCAGTAGGGGGGGCTCCTACGAGCAGTACTTC. Translated, it gives CASSRGGSYEQYF. The rearrangement joins TRBV6-6 to TRBJ2-7; maybe TRBD2 (7 bases). V lost 5 bases and J lost 0, with 8 bases in between. The CDR3 extends over 13 amino acids. Germline CDR1 and CDR2: MNHNY and SVGAGI (reference sequence).

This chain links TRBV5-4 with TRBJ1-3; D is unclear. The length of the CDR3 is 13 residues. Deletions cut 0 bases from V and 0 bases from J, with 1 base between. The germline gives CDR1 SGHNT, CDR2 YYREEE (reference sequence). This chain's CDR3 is CASSLGSGNTIYF. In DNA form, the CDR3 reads TGTGCCAGCAGCTTGGGCTCTGGAAACACCATATATTTT.

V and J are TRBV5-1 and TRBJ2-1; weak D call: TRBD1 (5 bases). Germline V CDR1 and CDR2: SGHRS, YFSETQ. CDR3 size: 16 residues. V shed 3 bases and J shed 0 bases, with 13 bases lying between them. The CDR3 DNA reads TGCGCCAGCAGCTACGGCCAGGGAAGCTCCTACAATGAGCAGTTCTTC. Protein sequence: CASSYGQGSSYNEQFF.

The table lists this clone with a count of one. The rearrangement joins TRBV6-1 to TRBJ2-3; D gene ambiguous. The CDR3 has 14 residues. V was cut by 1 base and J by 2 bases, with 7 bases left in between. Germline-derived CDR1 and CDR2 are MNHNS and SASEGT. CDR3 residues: CASSEGLTTDTQYF. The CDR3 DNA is TGTGCCAGCAGTGAAGGGTTGACCACAGATACGCAGTATTTT.